Following are 6 T cell receptor beta chains from one sample sequenced in a study of OX40 agonist ivuxolimab in advanced cancers. The method was immunoSEQ multiplex PCR; TCRdb's version includes in-frame clones alone and lacks a portion of them. The sample has around 100,000 clones, roughly 91% seen once; the top ten hold 0.25% to 0.35%. The material sequenced was CD4+ or CD8+ T cells sorted from blood, taken in a trial of the OX40 agonist ivuxolimab. All receptors derive from an adult with an advanced solid tumor such as melanoma, head and neck, liver or kidney cancer.

In its sample, this clone was seen a few times. The V gene is TRBV27, the J gene TRBJ2-7; D ambiguous. Trimming took off 6 bases at V and 6 bases at J, with 21 bases between the two ends. This CDR3 is built from 15 residues. Germline assignment: CDR1 MNHEY and CDR2 SMNVEV (reference sequence). The CDR3 sequence: CASSPDRVRVFEQYF. The CDR3 DNA reads as TGTGCCAGCAGCCCCGACCGGGTCCGAGTATTCGAGCAGTACTTC.

The rearrangement joins TRBV10-3 to TRBJ1-2, with 9 nucleotides matching TRBD1. V dropped 4 bases and J dropped 8; count of bases not matched to a gene: 5. The CDR3 has 13 residues. The germline gives CDR1 ENHRY, CDR2 SYGVKD. CDR3 bases: TGTGCCATCAGTGCGGGACAGGGTAGAGGCTACACCTTC. Translation gives CAISAGQGRGYTF.

The V call is TRBV7-2, the J call TRBJ1-1, with D possibly matching TRBD1 (6 bases). Trimming took 3 bases from V and 4 from J, leaving 12 bases between them. Per the germline V gene, CDR1 is SGHTA and CDR2 is FQGNSA. The CDR3 has 14 amino acids. The DNA of the CDR3 is TGTGCCAGCAGCTTGGTAACAGGGCCCACTGAAGCTTTCTTT. Amino acids: CASSLVTGPTEAFF.

This chain joins TRBV27 and TRBJ2-3; D possibly uses TRBD1 or TRBD2 (5 bases each). The CDR3 contains 16 residues. Trimming took 5 bases from V and 2 from J, leaving 17 bases between them. The germline V gene encodes CDR1 MNHEY and CDR2 SMNVEV (reference sequence). The DNA of the CDR3 is TGTGCCAGCAGTGCCGCCGGGACCCCGGCCACAGATACGCAGTATTTT. It encodes CASSAAGTPATDTQYF.

This rearrangement joins TRBV5-1 to TRBJ2-7; no clear D. Germline lookup yields CDR1 SGHRS and CDR2 YFSETQ. The ends were cut back, 2 bases at V and 4 bases at J, with 10 bases in the middle. The CDR3 sequence is 13 residues long. As DNA, the CDR3 is TGCGCCAGCAGCTTTGCTCGTGGTTACGAGCAGTACTTC. Amino acid sequence: CASSFARGYEQYF.

The table lists this clone with a count of one. The genes are TRBV11-3 and TRBJ2-1; 8 bases are shared with TRBD2. The CDR3 covers 15 residues. Unmatched junction bases numbered 4, after V lost 1 base and J lost 5 bases. Germline-derived CDR1 and CDR2 are SGHNT and YENEEA. CDR3 residues: CASSLGRGGDNEQFF. The CDR3 region has the DNA TGTGCCAGCAGCTTAGGTCGGGGGGGTGACAATGAGCAGTTCTTC.